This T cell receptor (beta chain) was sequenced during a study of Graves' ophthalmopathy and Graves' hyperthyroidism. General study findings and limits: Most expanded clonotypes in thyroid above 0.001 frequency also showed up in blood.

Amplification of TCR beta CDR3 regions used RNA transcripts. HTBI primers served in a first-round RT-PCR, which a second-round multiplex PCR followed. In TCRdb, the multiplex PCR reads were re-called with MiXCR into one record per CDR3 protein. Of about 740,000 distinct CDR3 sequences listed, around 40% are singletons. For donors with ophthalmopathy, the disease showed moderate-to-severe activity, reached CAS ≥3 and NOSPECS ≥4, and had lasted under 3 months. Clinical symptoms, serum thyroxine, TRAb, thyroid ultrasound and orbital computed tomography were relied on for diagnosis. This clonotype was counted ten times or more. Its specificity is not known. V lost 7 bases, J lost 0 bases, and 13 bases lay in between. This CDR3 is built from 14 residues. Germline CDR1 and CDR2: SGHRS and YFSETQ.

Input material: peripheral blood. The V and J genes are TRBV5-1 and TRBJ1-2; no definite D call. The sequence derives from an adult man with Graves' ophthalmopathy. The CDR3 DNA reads TGCGCCAGCCGAGAGAGGCAGTCTAACTATGGCTACACCTTC. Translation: CASRERQSNYGYTF.